This is a list of T cell receptor beta chains from one sample in a study of T cell responses to AZD1222 COVID-19 vaccine. Method: immunoSEQ multiplex PCR; TCRdb's copy keeps in-frame clones and lacks some. Counted here are roughly 180,000 clones, approximately 90% occurring once; the ten biggest clones make up roughly 1.7%. The material was peripheral blood, obtained 28 days after the second AZD1222 dose. The receptors shown here come from an adult who received the AZD1222 COVID-19 vaccine. CDR3s leave out the opening cysteine and the closing phenylalanine or tryptophan. Fields, in order: J gene, clone size, V gene, CDR3 protein. Size values are once, few and many counts, or a class for expanded clones, and some rows have none.

>TRBJ1-6|-|TRBV7-9
ASSLADAGIGAPLH
>TRBJ1-6|-|TRBV2
ASSARPDSPLH
>TRBJ2-7|-|TRBV7-3
ASSSTPLGQQY
>TRBJ1-6|-|TRBV18
ASSPWPPGGGNSPLH
>TRBJ1-1|-|TRBV19
ASSRDTLNTEAF
>TRBJ1-1|-|TRBV7-3
ASSPAGARSNTEAF
>TRBJ2-3|-|TRBV27
ASSSLAGGRDTQY
>TRBJ1-1|-|TRBV19
ASSKGQRTEAF
>TRBJ1-6|-|TRBV2
ASSLNSNSLSALH
>TRBJ1-4|-|TRBV13
ASTFGGGNEKLF
>TRBJ2-2|-|TRBV18
ASSPVRVRDTGELF
>TRBJ1-1|-|TRBV27
ASSFRSGQNTEAF
>TRBJ2-3|-|TRBV6-5
ASSYSIVTDTQY
>TRBJ2-2|-|TRBV12-3/TRBV12-4
ASSLIWIGELF
>TRBJ1-5|-|TRBV6-2/TRBV6-3
ASSWTENQPQH
>TRBJ2-3|-|TRBV6-4
ASRGSHRGTDTQY
>TRBJ2-5|-|TRBV27
ASSLGTAPSQETQY
>TRBJ1-2|-|TRBV5-6
ASSFKTGRYGYT
>TRBJ1-3|-|TRBV9
ASSRQGTSGNTIY
>TRBJ2-7|-|TRBV27
ASSSLTGGSEQY
>TRBJ2-3|-|TRBV7-9
ASSLGAAYTDTQY
>TRBJ1-2|-|TRBV7-9
ASSSQPLDRGGSGYT
>TRBJ2-7|-|TRBV30
AWSVSRGYEQY
>TRBJ1-1|-|TRBV4-3
ASSQDQTGRTEAF
>TRBJ1-1|once|TRBV21-1
ASLPRDQGDTEAF
>TRBJ2-5|-|TRBV5-4
ASSLGAARGQGTQY
>TRBJ2-5|-|TRBV5-1
ASSLSGGDIQETQY
>TRBJ1-6|-|TRBV11-3
ASSQGQNNSPLH
>TRBJ1-2|few|TRBV18
ASSPVPTLRIGGEGYT
>TRBJ1-6|-|TRBV11-2
ASSPGASYNSPLH
>TRBJ2-7|once|TRBV9
ASSTSTGVGEQY
>TRBJ2-7|-|TRBV18
ASSPIRQGSHEQY
>TRBJ2-2|-|TRBV10-1
ASSETSGTRSTGELF
>TRBJ1-6|once|TRBV5-8
ASSQTIFFGSPNSPLH
>TRBJ2-5|-|TRBV9
ASSVGLGGDPETQY
>TRBJ2-5|-|TRBV7-9
ASSRRSSRETQY
>TRBJ1-2|-|TRBV27
ASSLSGRGFGYT
>TRBJ1-5|-|TRBV3-1/TRBV3-2
ASSKGEGRGQPQH
>TRBJ1-2|-|TRBV7-2
ASSPMDRGGYGYT
>TRBJ2-1|-|TRBV19
ASSKLGGNEQF
>TRBJ1-1|-|TRBV9
ASSVRGNTEAF
>TRBJ1-2|-|TRBV5-1
ASTPATGNYGYT
>TRBJ1-5|-|TRBV7-2
ASSKTGLPPQH
>TRBJ2-1|-|TRBV29-1
SVLPLAGTDNEQF
>TRBJ2-2|few|TRBV7-9
ASSTGHLDTGELF
>TRBJ2-6|-|TRBV19
ASSIEVPGANVLT
>TRBJ2-7|-|TRBV19
ASSIKWDRVYEQY
>TRBJ2-3|-|TRBV5-1
ASSLGRAGSTDTQY
>TRBJ2-5|-|TRBV18
ASSPSGTKETQY
>TRBJ1-1|-|TRBV15
ATSREIPRLGAF
>TRBJ1-5|-|TRBV3-1/TRBV3-2
ASSQVGGQPQH
>TRBJ1-1|-|TRBV29-1
SVVPGPMNTEAF
>TRBJ2-1|-|TRBV29-1
SVESPAGGPGEQF